This T cell receptor (beta chain) came from a study of control samples from healthy donors and cancer patients. Here immunoSEQ multiplex PCR was the method, and the copy in TCRdb shows in-frame clones only, minus some. The data contain 260,000 or so clones, more than 65% of them singletons. The CDR3 extends over 15 amino acids. Trimming stripped 7 bases from V and 1 base from J, with 13 bases between. Germline V lookup: CDR1 SNHLY, CDR2 FYNNEI. The rearrangement joins TRBV2 to TRBJ2-2; unclear D gene. Sequencing input: PBMCs. This TCR derives from a woman aged 55-75 years with lung cancer. The CDR3 region is CASKIDILNTGELFF. CDR3 coding DNA: TGTGCCAGCAAGATCGACATTCTGAACACCGGGGAGCTGTTTTTT. The variable domain in full, with the rest retrieved from reference TRBV2 and TRBJ2-2, is EPEVTQTPSHQVTQMGQEVILRCVPISNHLYFYWYRQILGQKVEFLVSFYNNEISEKSEIFDDQFSVERPDGSNFTLKIRSTKLEDSAMYFCASKIDILNTGELFFGEGSRLTVL.